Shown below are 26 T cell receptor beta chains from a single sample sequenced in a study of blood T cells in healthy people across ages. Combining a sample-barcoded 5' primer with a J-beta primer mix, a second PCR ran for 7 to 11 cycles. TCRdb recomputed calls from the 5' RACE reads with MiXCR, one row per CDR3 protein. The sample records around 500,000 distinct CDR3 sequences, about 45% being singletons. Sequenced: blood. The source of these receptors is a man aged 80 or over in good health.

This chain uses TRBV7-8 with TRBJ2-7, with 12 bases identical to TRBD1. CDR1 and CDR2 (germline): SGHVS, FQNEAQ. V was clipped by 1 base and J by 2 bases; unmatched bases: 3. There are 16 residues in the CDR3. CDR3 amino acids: CASSLGWDRGPYEQYF. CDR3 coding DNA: TGTGCCAGCAGCTTAGGTTGGGACAGGGGGCCCTACGAGCAGTACTTC.

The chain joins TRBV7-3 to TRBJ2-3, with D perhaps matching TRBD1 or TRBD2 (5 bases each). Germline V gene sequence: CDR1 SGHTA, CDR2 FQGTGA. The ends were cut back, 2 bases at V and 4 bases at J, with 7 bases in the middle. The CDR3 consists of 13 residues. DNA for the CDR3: TGTGCCAGCAGCTTATGGGGGTCAGATACGCAGTATTTT. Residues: CASSLWGSDTQYF.

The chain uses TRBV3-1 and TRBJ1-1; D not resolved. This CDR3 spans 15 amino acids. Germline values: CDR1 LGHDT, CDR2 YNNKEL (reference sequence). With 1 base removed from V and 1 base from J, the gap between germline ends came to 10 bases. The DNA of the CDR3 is TGTGCCAGCAGCCAAGTTCCCTCCGGGAACACTGAAGCTTTCTTT. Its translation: CASSQVPSGNTEAFF. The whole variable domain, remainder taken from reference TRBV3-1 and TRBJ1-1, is DTAVSQTPKYLVTQMGNDKSIKCEQNLGHDTMYWYKQDSKKFLKIMFSYNNKELIINETVPNRFSPKSPDKAHLNLHINSLELGDSAVYFCASSQVPSGNTEAFFGQGTRLTVV.

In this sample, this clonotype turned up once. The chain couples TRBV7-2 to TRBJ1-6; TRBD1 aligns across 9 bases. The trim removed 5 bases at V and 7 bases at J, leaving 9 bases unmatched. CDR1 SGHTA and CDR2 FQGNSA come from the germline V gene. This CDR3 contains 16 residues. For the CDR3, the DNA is TGTGCCAGCAGCCCGAGGACAGGGGATGAGAATTCACCCCTCCACTTT. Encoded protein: CASSPRTGDENSPLHF.

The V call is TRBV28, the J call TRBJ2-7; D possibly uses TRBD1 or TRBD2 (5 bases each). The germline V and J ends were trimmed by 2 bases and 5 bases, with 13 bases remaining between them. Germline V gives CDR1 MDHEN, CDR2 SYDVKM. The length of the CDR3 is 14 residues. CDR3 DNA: TGTGCCAGCAGTTTAACCGGGGCTTCTGACGAGCAGTACTTC. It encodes CASSLTGASDEQYF.

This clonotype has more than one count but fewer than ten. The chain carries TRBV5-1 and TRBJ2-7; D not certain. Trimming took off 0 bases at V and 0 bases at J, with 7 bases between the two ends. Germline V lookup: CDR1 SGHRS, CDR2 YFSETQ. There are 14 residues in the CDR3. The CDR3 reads CASSLDTSSYEQYF. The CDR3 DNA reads TGCGCCAGCAGCTTGGACACCAGCTCCTACGAGCAGTACTTC.

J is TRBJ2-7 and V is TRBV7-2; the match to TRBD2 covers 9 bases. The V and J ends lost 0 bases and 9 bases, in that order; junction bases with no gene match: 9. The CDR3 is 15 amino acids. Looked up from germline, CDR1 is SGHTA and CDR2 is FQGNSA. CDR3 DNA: TGTGCCAGCAGCTTAGCGTTGCTAGCGGGAAGGGGGCAGTACTTC. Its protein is CASSLALLAGRGQYF.

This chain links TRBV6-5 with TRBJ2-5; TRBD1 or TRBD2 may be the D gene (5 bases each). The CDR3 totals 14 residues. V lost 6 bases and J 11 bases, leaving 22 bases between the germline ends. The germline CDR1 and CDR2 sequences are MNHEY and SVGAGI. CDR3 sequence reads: CASRSRTFLGEQYF. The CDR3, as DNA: TGTGCCAGCAGGTCCCGGACCTTTTTGGGGGAGCAGTACTTC.

The chain's CDR3 is CASSWENKGPSTDTQYF. The DNA for the CDR3 is TGTGCCAGCAGCTGGGAAAATAAGGGGCCTAGCACAGATACGCAGTATTTT. This rearrangement joins TRBV7-9 to TRBJ2-3, with D perhaps matching TRBD1 (5 bases). Per germline, CDR1 SEHNR and CDR2 FQNEAQ (reference sequence). Trimming took 4 bases from V and 0 from J, leaving 17 bases between them. The CDR3 consists of 17 residues.

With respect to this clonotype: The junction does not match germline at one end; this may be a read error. CDR3 residues: CASSLMYVQYF. CDR3 DNA: TGTGCCAGCAGCTTAATGTACGTGCAGTACTTC. This chain connects TRBV7-2 to TRBJ2-7; the D is unclear. The CDR3 sequence is 11 residues long. Germline V gene data show CDR1 as SGHTA and CDR2 as FQGNSA.

CDR3 region: CASSSSGVPTQYF. The DNA of the CDR3 is TGTGCCAGCAGTTCATCAGGGGTCCCCACGCAGTATTTT. The chain joins TRBV27 to TRBJ2-3, with a possible D match to TRBD1 (6 bases). This CDR3 has 13 amino acids. Germline V gene lookup returns CDR1 MNHEY and CDR2 SMNVEV (reference sequence). Trimming pared 4 bases from V and 9 bases from J, leaving 14 bases between.

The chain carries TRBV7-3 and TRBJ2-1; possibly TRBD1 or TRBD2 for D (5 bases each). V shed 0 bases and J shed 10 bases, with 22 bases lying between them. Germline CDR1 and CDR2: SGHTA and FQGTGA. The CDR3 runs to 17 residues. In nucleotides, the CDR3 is TGTGCCAGCAGCTTAACCCGGAGCCCAGACGTTAGGGACGAGCAGTTCTTC. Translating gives CASSLTRSPDVRDEQFF.

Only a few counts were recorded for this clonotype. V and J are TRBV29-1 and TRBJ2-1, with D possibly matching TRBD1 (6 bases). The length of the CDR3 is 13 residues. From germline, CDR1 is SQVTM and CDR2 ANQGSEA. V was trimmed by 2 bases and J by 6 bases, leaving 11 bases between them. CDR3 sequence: CSVENRATNEQFF. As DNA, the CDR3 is TGCAGCGTTGAAAACAGGGCAACCAATGAGCAGTTCTTC.

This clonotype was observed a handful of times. The CDR3 here is CASSLLPGSGTSESYEQYF. Written as DNA, the CDR3 is TGTGCCAGCAGCCTCTTACCGGGATCCGGGACTAGCGAGTCCTACGAGCAGTACTTC. V and J are TRBV3-1 and TRBJ2-7; 10 bases map to TRBD2. The germline CDR1 and CDR2 sequences are LGHDT and YNNKEL (reference sequence). J was trimmed by 1 base and V by 4 bases; bases with no gene match: 16. The CDR3 covers 19 residues.

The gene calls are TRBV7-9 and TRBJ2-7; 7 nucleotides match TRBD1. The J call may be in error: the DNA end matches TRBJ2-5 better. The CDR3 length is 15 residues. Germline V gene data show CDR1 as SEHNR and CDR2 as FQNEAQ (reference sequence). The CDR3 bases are TGTGCCAGCAGCTTCCGGGGACAGCAAAAAGAGACCCAGTACTTC. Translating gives CASSFRGQQKETQYF.

The CDR3 sequence is CASSLLAGELYEQYF. As DNA, the CDR3 is TGCGCCAGCAGCCTACTAGCGGGTGAGCTCTACGAGCAGTACTTC. This sequence joins TRBV5-1 and TRBJ2-7; 9 bases map to TRBD2. This CDR3 region has 15 residues. V trimming: 4 bases; J trimming: 3 bases; junction bases outside the gene matches: 8. Germline loops: CDR1 SGHRS, CDR2 YFSETQ.

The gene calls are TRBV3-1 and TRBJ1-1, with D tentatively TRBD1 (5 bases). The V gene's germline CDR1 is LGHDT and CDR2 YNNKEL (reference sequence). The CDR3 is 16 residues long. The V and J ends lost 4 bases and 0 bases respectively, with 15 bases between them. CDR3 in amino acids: CASSPSGRTVNTEAFF. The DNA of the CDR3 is TGTGCCAGCAGCCCGTCGGGGCGGACTGTGAACACTGAAGCTTTCTTT. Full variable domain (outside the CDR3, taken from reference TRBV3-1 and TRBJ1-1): DTAVSQTPKYLVTQMGNDKSIKCEQNLGHDTMYWYKQDSKKFLKIMFSYNNKELIINETVPNRFSPKSPDKAHLNLHINSLELGDSAVYFCASSPSGRTVNTEAFFGQGTRLTVV.

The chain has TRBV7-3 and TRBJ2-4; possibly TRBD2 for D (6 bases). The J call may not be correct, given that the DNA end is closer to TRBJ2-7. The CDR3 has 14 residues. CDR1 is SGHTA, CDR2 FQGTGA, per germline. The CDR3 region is CASSPVEGSYEQYF. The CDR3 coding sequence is TGTGCCAGCAGTCCGGTGGAGGGATCCTACGAGCAGTACTTC.

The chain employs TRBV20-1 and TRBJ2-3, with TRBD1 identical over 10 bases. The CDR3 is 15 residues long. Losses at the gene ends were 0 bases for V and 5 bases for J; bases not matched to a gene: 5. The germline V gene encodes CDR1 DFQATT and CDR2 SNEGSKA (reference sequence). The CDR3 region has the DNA TGCAGTGCTAGAGATCGGGACAGGGGTATAGATACGCAGTATTTT. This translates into CSARDRDRGIDTQYF.

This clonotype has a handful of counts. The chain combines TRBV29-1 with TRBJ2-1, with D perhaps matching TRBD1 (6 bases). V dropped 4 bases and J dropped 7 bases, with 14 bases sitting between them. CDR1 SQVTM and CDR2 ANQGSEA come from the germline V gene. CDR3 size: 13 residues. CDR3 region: CSVVGQGINEQFF. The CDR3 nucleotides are TGCAGCGTTGTTGGCCAGGGGATAAATGAGCAGTTCTTC.

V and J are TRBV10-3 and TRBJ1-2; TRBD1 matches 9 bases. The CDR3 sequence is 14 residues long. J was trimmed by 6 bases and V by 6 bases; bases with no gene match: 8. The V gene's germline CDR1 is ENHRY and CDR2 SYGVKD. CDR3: CAIRPVQGANGYTF. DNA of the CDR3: TGTGCCATCAGGCCCGTACAGGGGGCTAATGGCTACACCTTC.

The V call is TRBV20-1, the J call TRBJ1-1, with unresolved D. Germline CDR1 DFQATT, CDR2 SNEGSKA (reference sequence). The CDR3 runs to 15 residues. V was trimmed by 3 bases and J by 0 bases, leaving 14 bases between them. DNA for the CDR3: TGCAGTGCTAGGCGGACGGGTAGAATGAACACTGAAGCTTTCTTT. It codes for CSARRTGRMNTEAFF.

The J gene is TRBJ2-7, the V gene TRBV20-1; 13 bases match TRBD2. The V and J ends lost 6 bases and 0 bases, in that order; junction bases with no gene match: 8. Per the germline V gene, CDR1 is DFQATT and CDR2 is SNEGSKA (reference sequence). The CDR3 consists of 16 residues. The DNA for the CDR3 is TGCAGTGCCCCTGGACTAGCGGGGGCTAGCTCCTACGAGCAGTACTTC. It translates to CSAPGLAGASSYEQYF.

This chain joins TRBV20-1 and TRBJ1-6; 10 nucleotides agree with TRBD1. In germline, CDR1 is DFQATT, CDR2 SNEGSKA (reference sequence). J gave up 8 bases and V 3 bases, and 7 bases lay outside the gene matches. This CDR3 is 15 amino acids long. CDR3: CSARDPGQGYSPLHF. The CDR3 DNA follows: TGCAGTGCTAGGGACCCGGGACAGGGGTATTCACCCCTCCACTTT.

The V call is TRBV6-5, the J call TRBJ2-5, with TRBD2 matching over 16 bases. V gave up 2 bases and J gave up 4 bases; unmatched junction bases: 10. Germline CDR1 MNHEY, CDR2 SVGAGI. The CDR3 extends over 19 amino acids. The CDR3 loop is CASSYAGLAGGPYRETQYF. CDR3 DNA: TGTGCCAGCAGTTACGCGGGACTAGCGGGGGGGCCGTACCGAGAGACCCAGTACTTC.

The CDR3 nucleotides read TGTGCCAGTCAGACCCCTAACTATGGCTACACCTTC. Translation gives CASQTPNYGYTF. The chain has TRBV2 and TRBJ1-2; D gene uncertain. Germline V gene data show CDR1 as SNHLY and CDR2 as FYNNEI. CDR3 size: 12 residues. V was pared by 9 bases and J by 0 bases, with 8 bases between.